A single sample is the source of the 8 T cell receptor beta chains below, sequenced in a study of cytomegalovirus exposure and HLA in healthy donors. PCR was performed using 60 Vbeta and 13 Jbeta primers. TCRdb's table, derived via immunoSEQ multiplex PCR, lists solely in-frame clones and lacks some. The sample has approximately 140,000 clones. The sample consisted of PBMCs. These receptors were obtained from a woman aged 50 to 65 in good health and CMV-seronegative.

The DNA of the CDR3 is TGTGCCAGCAGCTTAGAGGGACATAATTCCTATGGCTACACCTTC. Encoded protein: CASSLEGHNSYGYTF. V is TRBV5-5 and J is TRBJ1-2; a weak D match, TRBD1 (6 bases). Germline CDR1 and CDR2: SGHKS and YYEKEE (reference sequence). The CDR3 is 15 residues long. V lost 2 bases and J lost 4, with 15 bases in between. The variable domain in full, completed from reference TRBV5-5 and TRBJ1-2, reads DAGVTQSPTHLIKTRGQQVTLRCSPISGHKSVSWYQQVLGQGPQFIFQYYEKEERGRGNFPDRFSARQFPNYSSELNVNALLLGDSALYLCASSLEGHNSYGYTFGSGTRLTVV.

V and J are TRBV5-1 and TRBJ1-2, with 8 bases identical to TRBD1. With 4 bases clipped from V and 3 bases from J, the junction kept 5 bases outside the gene matches. Per germline, CDR1 SGHRS and CDR2 YFSETQ. The CDR3 loop spans 14 amino acids. The CDR3 is CASSLGQADYGYTF. The CDR3 region has the DNA TGCGCCAGCAGCCTGGGACAGGCCGACTATGGCTACACCTTC.

The V call is TRBV5-6, the J call TRBJ1-6; possibly TRBD1 for D (6 bases). This CDR3 has 17 amino acids. Germline V gene data show CDR1 as SGHDT and CDR2 as YYEEEE. The V end lost 0 bases, the J end lost 0 bases, and 10 bases lay between the germline ends. DNA of the CDR3: TGTGCCAGCAGCTTGGTAGGGGGAAGCTCCTATAATTCACCCCTCCACTTT. This encodes CASSLVGGSSYNSPLHF.

The genes are TRBV6-1 and TRBJ1-5, with TRBD1 matching 7 bases. Germline CDR1 and CDR2: MNHNS and SASEGT. V shed 10 bases and J 6 bases; nucleotides not matched to a gene: 6. The CDR3 is 12 amino acids. The chain's CDR3 is CATTTGIQPQHF. As DNA, the CDR3 is TGTGCCACTACGACAGGGATTCAGCCCCAGCATTTT.

This sequence joins TRBV5-6 and TRBJ2-7; 7 bases are shared with TRBD2. Germline-derived CDR1 and CDR2 are SGHDT and YYEEEE. V gave up 2 bases and J gave up 2 bases; unmatched junction bases: 7. This CDR3 has 15 residues. The CDR3, as DNA: TGTGCCAGCAGCTTTCTCCTAGCGGAGGCCTACGAGCAGTACTTC. This codes for CASSFLLAEAYEQYF.

Concerning this clone itself: Relative to the germline gene, one junction end is altered; a read error may explain this. V usage is TRBV11-2 and J usage is TRBJ2-2; D is possibly TRBD2 (5 bases). From germline, CDR1 is SGHAT and CDR2 FQNNGV. This CDR3 comprises 15 residues. As DNA, the CDR3 is TGTGCCAGCAGCTCCCCCCGAGGGAACAACGGGGAGCTGTTTTTT. Protein product: CASSSPRGNNGELFF.

The V gene is TRBV9, the J gene TRBJ2-1; D may be TRBD2 (5 bases). Trimming took 4 bases from V and 0 from J, leaving 11 bases between them. CDR1 SGDLS and CDR2 YYNGEE come from the germline V gene. The CDR3 length is 15 residues. The CDR3 nucleotides read TGTGCCAGCAGCTCAGGACTTGGCTCCTACAATGAGCAGTTCTTC. Its translation is CASSSGLGSYNEQFF.

V is TRBV12-5 and J is TRBJ2-3; 7 nucleotides line up with TRBD2. CDR1 LGHNT and CDR2 FRNRAP come from the germline V gene. The V gene end was trimmed by 6 bases and the J gene end by 1 base; junction bases not matched to a gene: 10. The CDR3 is 16 residues long. CDR3 nucleotide sequence: TGTGCTAGTGGCCCCGGGCGGGGAGGGGGCACAGATACGCAGTATTTT. Residues: CASGPGRGGGTDTQYF.